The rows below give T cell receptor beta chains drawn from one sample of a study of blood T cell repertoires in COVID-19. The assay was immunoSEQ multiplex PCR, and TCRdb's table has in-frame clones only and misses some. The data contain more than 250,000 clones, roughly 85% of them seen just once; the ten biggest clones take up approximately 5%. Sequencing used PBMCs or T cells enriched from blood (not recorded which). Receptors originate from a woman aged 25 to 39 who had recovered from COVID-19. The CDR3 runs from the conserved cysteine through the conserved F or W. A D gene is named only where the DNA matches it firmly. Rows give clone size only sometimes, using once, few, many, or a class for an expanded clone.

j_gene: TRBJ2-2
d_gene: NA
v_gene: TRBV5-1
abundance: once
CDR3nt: TGCGCCAGCAGCTTGGGGTGGCCCCTGGCCGGGGAGCTGTTTTTT
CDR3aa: CASSLGWPLAGELFF

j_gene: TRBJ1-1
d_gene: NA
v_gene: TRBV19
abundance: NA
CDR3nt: TGTGCCAGTAGTAGGACAGCGGACACTGAAGCTTTCTTT
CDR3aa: CASSRTADTEAFF

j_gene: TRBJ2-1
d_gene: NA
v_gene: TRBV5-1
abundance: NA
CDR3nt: TGCGCCAGCAGCTTGGTTGCAGTTGAGCAGTTCTTC
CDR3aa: CASSLVAVEQFF

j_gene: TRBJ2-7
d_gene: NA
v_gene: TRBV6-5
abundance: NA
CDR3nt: TGTGCCAGCAGAGGCGAGGAAGCGGAGCAGTACTTC
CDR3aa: CASRGEEAEQYF

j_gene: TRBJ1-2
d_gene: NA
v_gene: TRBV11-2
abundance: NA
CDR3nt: TGTGCCAGCAGCTTAGGACGTGCCGGGGTCTATGGCTACACCTTC
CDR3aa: CASSLGRAGVYGYTF

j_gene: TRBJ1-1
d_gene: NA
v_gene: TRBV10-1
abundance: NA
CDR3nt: TGCGCCAGCAGTGATAAGCCAACGGTCGACACTGAAGCTTTCTTT
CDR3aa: CASSDKPTVDTEAFF

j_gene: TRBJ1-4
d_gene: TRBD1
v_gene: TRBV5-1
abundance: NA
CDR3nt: TGCGCCAGCAGCCAGGACAGGGGCAATGAAAAACTGTTTTTT
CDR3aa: CASSQDRGNEKLFF

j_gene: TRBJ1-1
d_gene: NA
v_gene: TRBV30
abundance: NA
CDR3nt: TGTGCCTGGAGTGTGAGACAAGACACTGAAGCTTTCTTT
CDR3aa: CAWSVRQDTEAFF

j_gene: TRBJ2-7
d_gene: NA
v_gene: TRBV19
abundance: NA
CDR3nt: TGTGCCAGTAGTAGGGGGACAAGATCCCCGTACGAGCAGTACTTC
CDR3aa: CASSRGTRSPYEQYF

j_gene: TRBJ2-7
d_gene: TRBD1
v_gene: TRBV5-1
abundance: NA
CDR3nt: TGCGCCAGCAGCCAACCGGGACAGACCTACGAGCAGTACTTC
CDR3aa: CASSQPGQTYEQYF

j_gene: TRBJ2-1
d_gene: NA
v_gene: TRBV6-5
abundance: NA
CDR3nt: TGTGCCAGCAGGACATACAATGAGCAGTTCTTC
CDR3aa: CASRTYNEQFF

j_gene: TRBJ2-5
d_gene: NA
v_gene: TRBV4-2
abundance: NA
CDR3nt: TGTGCCAGCAGCCGGGGGGGCGCGGAGACCCAGTACTTC
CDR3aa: CASSRGGAETQYF

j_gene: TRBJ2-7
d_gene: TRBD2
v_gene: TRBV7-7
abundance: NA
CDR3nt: TGTGCTAGCAGCCCCGGAGCGGGGGGCCCTTCCTACGAGCAGTACTTC
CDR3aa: CASSPGAGGPSYEQYF

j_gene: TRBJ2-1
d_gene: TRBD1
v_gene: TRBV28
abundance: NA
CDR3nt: TGTGCCAGCAGTATTGGGACAGGGTATGCGAATGAGCAGTTCTTC
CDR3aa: CASSIGTGYANEQFF

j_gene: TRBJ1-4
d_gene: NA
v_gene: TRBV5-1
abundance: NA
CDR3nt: TGCGCCAGCAGCCCCACCGGGGATGTCGGGGAAAAACTGTTTTTT
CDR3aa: CASSPTGDVGEKLFF

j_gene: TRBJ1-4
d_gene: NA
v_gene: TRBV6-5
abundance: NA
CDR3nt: TGTGCCAGCAGTTACTCGACAGGCAGGCATGAAAAACTGTTTTTT
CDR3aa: CASSYSTGRHEKLFF

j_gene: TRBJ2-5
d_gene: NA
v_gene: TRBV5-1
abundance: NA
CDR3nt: TGCGCCAGCAGCTTGGACAAGACACAAGAGACCCAGTACTTC
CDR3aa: CASSLDKTQETQYF

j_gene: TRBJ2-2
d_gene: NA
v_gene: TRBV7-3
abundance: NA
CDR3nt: TGTGCCAGCAGCTTAGGCGGCCCCGGGACCGGGGAGCTGTTTTTT
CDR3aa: CASSLGGPGTGELFF

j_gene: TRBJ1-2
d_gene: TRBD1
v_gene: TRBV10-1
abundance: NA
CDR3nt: TGCGCCAGCAGCCAAGACAGGGGCGGCGACTATGGCTACACCTTC
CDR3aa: CASSQDRGGDYGYTF

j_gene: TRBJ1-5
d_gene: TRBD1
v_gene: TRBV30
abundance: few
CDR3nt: TGTGCCTGGAGCGAATTGGGGACAGTCAATAGCAATCAGCCCCAGCATTTT
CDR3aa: CAWSELGTVNSNQPQHF

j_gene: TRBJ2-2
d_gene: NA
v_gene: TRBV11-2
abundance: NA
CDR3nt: TGTGCCAGCAGCTTAAATTCTCCCCCAGGCGCCGTCGGGGAGCTGTTTTTT
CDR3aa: CASSLNSPPGAVGELFF

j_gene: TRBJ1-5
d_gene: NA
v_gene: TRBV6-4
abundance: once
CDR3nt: TGTGCCAGCAGTGTACATAGCAATCAGCCCCAGCATTTT
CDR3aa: CASSVHSNQPQHF

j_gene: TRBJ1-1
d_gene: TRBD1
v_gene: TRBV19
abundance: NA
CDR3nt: TGTGCCAGTAGGGGGGACAGAGTGAACACTGAAGCTTTCTTT
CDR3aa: CASRGDRVNTEAFF

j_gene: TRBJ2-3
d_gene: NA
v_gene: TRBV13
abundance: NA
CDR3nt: TGTGCCAGCAGCCCCCCCGCGGATAGCACAGATACGCAGTATTTT
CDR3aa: CASSPPADSTDTQYF

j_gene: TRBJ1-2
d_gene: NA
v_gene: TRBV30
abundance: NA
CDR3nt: TGTGCTTCGAGGGGGAATGGCTACACCTTC
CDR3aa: CASRGNGYTF

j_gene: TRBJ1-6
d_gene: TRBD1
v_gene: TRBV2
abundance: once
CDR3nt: TGTGCCAGCAGTGCCCGGGACAGGGGTTATTCACCCCTCCACTTT
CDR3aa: CASSARDRGYSPLHF

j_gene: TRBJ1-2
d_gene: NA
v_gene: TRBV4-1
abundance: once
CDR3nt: TGCGCCAGCAGCCAAGGAAGGGGGGGGCTGTTGAATGGCTACACCTTC
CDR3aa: CASSQGRGGLLNGYTF

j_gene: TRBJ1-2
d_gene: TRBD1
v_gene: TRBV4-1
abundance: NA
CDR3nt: TGCGCCAGCAGCCATGACAGGGACCTTAACTATGGCTACACCTTC
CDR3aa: CASSHDRDLNYGYTF

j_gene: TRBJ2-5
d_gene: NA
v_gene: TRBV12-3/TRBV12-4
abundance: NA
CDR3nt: TGTGCCAGCAGCTCCCGGTACCCCCAGTACTTC
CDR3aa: CASSSRYPQYF

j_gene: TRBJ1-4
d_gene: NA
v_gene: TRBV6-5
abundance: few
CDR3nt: TGTGCCAGCAGTTATTGGGAGGAAAAACTGTTTTTT
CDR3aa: CASSYWEEKLFF